Sequencing of this TCR beta chain was carried out in a study of T cells in Graves' hyperthyroidism and ophthalmopathy. The wider study: Prior to any treatment, at the point of initial diagnosis, peripheral blood was collected. General study results and limits: Ophthalmopathy cases were set apart from stable hyperthyroidism by a 13 V-J model.

The ends were cut back, 3 bases at V and 5 bases at J, with 10 bases in the middle. The CDR3 spans 12 residues. Germline V CDR1 and CDR2: DFQATT, SNEGSKA (reference sequence). This clonotype was observed a few times. Its specificity is not known. Source material for PBMCs was less than 12 ml fresh peripheral blood. TCR beta CDR3 regions were amplified from RNA transcripts. With the HTBI primer set, the TCR CDR3 went through a first round of RT-PCR. One entry per CDR3 protein results from TCRdb running MiXCR on the multiplex PCR reads. The sample records under 400,000 distinct CDR3 sequences, 20% to 25% being singletons.

What was sequenced was blood. The chain links TRBV20-1 to TRBJ2-5; D is perhaps TRBD2 (6 bases). The sequence was collected from a man aged 50-59 years with Graves' hyperthyroidism. The CDR3 coding sequence is TGCAGTGCTAGCGGGAGAGGGGAGACCCAGTACTTC. Translating gives CSASGRGETQYF.